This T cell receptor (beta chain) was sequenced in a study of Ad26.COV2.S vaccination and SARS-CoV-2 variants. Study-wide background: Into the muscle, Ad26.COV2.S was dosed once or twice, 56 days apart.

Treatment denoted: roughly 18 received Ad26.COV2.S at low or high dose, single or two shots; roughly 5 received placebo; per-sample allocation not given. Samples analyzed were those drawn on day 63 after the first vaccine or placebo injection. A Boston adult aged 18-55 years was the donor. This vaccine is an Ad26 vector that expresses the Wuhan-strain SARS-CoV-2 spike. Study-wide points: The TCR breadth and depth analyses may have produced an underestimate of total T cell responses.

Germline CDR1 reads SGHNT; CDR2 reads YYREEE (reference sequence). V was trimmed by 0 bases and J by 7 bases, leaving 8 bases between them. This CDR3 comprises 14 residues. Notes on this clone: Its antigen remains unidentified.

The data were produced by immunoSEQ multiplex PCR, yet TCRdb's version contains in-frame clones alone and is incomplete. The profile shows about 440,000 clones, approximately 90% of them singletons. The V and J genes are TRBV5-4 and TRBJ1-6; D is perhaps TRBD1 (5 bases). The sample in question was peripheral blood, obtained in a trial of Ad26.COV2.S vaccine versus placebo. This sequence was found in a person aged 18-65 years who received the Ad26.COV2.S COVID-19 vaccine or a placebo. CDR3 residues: CASSLEGSNSPLHF. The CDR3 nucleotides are TGTGCCAGCAGCTTGGAGGGGTCAAATTCACCCCTCCACTTT.